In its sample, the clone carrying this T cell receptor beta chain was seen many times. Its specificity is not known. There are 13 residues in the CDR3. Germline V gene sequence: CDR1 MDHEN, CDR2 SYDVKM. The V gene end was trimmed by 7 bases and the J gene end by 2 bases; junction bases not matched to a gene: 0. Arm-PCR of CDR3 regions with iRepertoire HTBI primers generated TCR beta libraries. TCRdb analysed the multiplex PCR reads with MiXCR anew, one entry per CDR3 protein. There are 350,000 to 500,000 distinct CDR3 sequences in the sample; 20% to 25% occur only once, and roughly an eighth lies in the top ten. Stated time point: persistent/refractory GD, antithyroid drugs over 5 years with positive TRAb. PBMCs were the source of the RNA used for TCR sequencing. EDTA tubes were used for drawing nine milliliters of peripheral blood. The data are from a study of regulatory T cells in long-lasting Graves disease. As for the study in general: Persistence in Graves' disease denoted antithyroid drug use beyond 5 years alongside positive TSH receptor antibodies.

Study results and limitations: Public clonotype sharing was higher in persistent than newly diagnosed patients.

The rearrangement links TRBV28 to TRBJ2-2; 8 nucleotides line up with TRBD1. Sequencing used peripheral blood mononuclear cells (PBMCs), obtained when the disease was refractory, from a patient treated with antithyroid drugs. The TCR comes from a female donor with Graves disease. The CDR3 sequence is CASTGGNTGELFF. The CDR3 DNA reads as TGTGCCAGCACAGGGGGCAACACCGGGGAGCTGTTTTTT.